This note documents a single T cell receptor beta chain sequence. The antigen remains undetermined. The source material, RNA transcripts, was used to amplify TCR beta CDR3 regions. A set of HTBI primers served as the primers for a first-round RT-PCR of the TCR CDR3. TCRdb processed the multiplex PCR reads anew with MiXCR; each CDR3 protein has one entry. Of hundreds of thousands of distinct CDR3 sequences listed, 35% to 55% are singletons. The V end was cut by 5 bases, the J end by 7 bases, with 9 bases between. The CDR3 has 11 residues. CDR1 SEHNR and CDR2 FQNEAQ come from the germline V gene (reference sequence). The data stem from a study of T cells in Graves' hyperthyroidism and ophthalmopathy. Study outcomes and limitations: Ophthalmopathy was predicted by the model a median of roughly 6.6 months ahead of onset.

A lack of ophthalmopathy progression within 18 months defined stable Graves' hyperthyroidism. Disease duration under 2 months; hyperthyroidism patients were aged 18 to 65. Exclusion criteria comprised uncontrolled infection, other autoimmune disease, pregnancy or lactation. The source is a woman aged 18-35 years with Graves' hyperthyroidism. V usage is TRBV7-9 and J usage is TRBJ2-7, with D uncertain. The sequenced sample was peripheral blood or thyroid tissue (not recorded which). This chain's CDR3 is CASSTSVEQYF. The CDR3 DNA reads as TGTGCCAGCAGCACTTCCGTAGAGCAGTACTTC.